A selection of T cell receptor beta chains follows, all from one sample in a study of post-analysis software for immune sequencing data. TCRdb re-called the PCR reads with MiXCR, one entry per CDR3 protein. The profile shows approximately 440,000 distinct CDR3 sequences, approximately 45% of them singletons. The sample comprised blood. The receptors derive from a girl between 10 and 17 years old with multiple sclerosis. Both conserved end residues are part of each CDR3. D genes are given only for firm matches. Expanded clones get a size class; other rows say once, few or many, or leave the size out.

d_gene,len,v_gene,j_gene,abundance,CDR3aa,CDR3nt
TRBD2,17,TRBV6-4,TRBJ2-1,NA,CASSPGRGGALNNEQFF,TGTGCCAGCAGTCCGGGGCGCGGGGGGGCCCTCAACAATGAGCAGTTCTTC
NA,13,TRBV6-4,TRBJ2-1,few,CASSEASFNEQFF,TGTGCCAGCAGTGAAGCTAGCTTCAATGAGCAGTTCTTC
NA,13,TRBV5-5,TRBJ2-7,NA,CASQQGLGYEQYF,TGTGCCAGCCAACAGGGATTGGGCTACGAGCAGTACTTC
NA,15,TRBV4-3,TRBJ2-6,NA,CASSHGVSGANVLTF,TGCGCCAGCAGCCACGGAGTCTCTGGGGCCAACGTCCTGACTTTC
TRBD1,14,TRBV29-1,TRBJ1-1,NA,CSVETQGAGTEAFF,TGCAGCGTTGAAACGCAGGGGGCAGGTACTGAAGCTTTCTTT
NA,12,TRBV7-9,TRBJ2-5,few,CASTGERETQYF,TGTGCCAGCACCGGAGAGCGGGAGACCCAGTACTTC
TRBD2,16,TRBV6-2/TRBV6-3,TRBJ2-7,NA,CASSYSDSGHPGEQYF,TGTGCCAGCAGTTACTCGGATAGCGGGCACCCGGGCGAGCAGTACTTC
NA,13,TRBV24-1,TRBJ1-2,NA,CATSVDSNYGYTF,TGTGCCACCAGTGTGGACAGTAACTATGGCTACACCTTC
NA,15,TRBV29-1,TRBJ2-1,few,CSVGGQLSSYNEQFF,TGCAGCGTTGGCGGACAGTTAAGCTCCTACAATGAGCAGTTCTTC
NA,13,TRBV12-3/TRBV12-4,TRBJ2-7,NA,CASSPDGLPEQYF,TGTGCCAGCAGCCCCGATGGTCTCCCCGAGCAGTACTTC
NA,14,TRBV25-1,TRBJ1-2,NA,CASSGNARVYGYTF,TGTGCCAGCAGTGGGAATGCCAGGGTTTATGGCTACACCTTC
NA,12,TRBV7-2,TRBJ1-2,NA,CASSLLGDGYTF,TGTGCCAGCAGCTTACTAGGGGATGGCTACACCTTC
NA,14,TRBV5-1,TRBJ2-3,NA,CASSFYVRTDTQYF,TGCGCCAGCAGCTTTTACGTGCGCACAGATACGCAGTATTTT
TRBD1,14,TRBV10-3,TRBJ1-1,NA,CAISAGTGNTEAFF,TGTGCCATCAGTGCGGGGACAGGGAACACTGAAGCTTTCTTT
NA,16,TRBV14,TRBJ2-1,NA,CASSPGGGGGMHEQFF,TGTGCCAGCAGCCCAGGCGGGGGCGGGGGAATGCATGAGCAGTTCTTC
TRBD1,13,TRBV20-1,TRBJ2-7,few,CSAPGDSHYEQYF,TGCAGTGCCCCCGGGGACAGCCACTACGAGCAGTACTTC
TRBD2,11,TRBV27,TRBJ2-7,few,CGSGRSYEQYF,TGTGGTAGCGGGAGAAGCTACGAGCAGTACTTC
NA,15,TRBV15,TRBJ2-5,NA,CATSRDVQIQEAQYF,TGTGCCACCAGCAGAGATGTACAGATTCAAGAGGCCCAGTACTTC
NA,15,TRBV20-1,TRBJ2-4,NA,CSASSVWGHENIQYF,TGCAGTGCTAGCTCCGTCTGGGGACACGAAAACATTCAGTACTTC
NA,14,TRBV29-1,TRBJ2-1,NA,CSVEGVSSYNEQFF,TGCAGCGTTGAGGGAGTGAGCTCCTACAATGAGCAGTTCTTC
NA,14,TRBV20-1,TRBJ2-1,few,CSASPSTSYNEQFF,TGCAGTGCTAGTCCCAGTACCTCCTACAATGAGCAGTTCTTC
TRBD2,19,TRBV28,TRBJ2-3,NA,CASSLALGLAGGAVDTQYF,TGTGCCAGCAGTTTAGCCCTTGGACTAGCGGGAGGGGCTGTGGATACGCAGTATTTT
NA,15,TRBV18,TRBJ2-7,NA,CASSPKLASSYEQYF,TGTGCCAGCTCACCAAAGCTAGCCTCCTCCTACGAGCAGTACTTC
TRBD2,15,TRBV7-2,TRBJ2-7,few,CASSPMGGTSYEQYF,TGTGCCAGCAGCCCAATGGGGGGGACTTCCTACGAGCAGTACTTC
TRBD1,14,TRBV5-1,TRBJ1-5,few,CASSSGTDNQPQHF,TGCGCCAGCAGCAGCGGGACAGACAATCAGCCCCAGCATTTT
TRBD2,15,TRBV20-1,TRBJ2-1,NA,CSARIRTSGSNEQFF,TGCAGTGCTAGGATCAGGACTAGCGGGAGCAATGAGCAGTTCTTC
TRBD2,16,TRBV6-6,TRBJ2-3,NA,CASSRRTSGITDTQYF,TGTGCCAGCAGTCGACGGACTAGCGGGATTACGGATACGCAGTATTTT
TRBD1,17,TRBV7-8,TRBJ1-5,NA,CASSLQGANPSNQPQHF,TGTGCCAGCAGCTTACAGGGGGCTAACCCTAGCAATCAGCCCCAGCATTTT
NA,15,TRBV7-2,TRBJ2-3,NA,CASSLNGDSTDTQYF,TGTGCCAGCAGCTTAAATGGGGACAGCACAGATACGCAGTATTTT
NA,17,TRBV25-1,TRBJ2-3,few,CASSEFTSLRDTDTQYF,TGTGCCAGCAGTGAATTTACTAGTCTGAGGGACACAGATACGCAGTATTTT
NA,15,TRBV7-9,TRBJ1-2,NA,CASSLGIDSIYGYTF,TGTGCCAGCAGCTTAGGCATTGACTCCATCTATGGCTACACCTTC
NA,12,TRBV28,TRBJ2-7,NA,CASSKYTYEQYF,TGTGCCAGCAGCAAATATACCTACGAGCAGTACTTC
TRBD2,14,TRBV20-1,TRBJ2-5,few,CSARVSAGVETQYF,TGCAGTGCTAGAGTCTCAGCGGGAGTGGAGACCCAGTACTTC
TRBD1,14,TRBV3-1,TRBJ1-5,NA,CATGDRQSNQPQHF,TGTGCCACGGGGGACAGACAAAGCAATCAGCCCCAGCATTTT
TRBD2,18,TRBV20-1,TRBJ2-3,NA,CSATPGLAGSISTDTQYF,TGCAGTGCCACTCCGGGACTAGCGGGATCAATTAGCACAGATACGCAGTATTTT
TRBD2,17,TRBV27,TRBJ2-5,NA,CASSLASGSVMLETQYF,TGTGCCAGCAGTTTAGCTAGCGGGAGTGTTATGTTAGAGACCCAGTACTTC
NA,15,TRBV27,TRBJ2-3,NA,CASSLGSGAPDTRYF,TGTGCCAGCAGTTTGGGTTCTGGGGCCCCAGATACGCGGTATTTT
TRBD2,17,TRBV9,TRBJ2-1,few,CASSPPGRGVSYNEQFF,TGTGCCAGCAGCCCCCCTGGTCGGGGGGTTTCCTACAATGAGCAGTTCTTC
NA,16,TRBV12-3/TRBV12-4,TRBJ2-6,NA,CASSYTGYSGANVLTF,TGTGCCAGCAGTTACACAGGGTACTCTGGGGCCAACGTCCTGACTTTC
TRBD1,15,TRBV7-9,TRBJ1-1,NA,CASSSVQGLATEAFF,TGTGCCAGCAGCTCCGTACAGGGGCTGGCCACTGAAGCTTTCTTT
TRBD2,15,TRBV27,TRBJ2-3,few,CASSKGAGGTDTQYF,TGTGCCAGCAGCAAAGGAGCGGGAGGAACAGATACGCAGTATTTT
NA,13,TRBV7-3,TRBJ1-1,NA,CASSGGLNTEAFF,TGTGCCAGCAGTGGGGGCCTAAACACTGAAGCTTTCTTT
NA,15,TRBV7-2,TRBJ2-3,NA,CASSRDGFSTDTQYF,TGTGCCAGCAGCCGGGACGGATTTAGCACAGATACGCAGTATTTT
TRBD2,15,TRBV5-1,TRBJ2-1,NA,CASSLAGLAGDLRFF,TGCGCCAGCAGCTTGGCCGGACTAGCGGGAGACCTTCGGTTCTTC
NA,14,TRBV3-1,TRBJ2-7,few,CASSQAYSSYEQYF,TGTGCCAGCAGCCAAGCCTACAGCTCCTACGAGCAGTACTTC
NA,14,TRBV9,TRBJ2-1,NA,CASSVDLAINEQFF,TGTGCCAGCAGCGTAGATCTAGCGATCAATGAGCAGTTCTTC